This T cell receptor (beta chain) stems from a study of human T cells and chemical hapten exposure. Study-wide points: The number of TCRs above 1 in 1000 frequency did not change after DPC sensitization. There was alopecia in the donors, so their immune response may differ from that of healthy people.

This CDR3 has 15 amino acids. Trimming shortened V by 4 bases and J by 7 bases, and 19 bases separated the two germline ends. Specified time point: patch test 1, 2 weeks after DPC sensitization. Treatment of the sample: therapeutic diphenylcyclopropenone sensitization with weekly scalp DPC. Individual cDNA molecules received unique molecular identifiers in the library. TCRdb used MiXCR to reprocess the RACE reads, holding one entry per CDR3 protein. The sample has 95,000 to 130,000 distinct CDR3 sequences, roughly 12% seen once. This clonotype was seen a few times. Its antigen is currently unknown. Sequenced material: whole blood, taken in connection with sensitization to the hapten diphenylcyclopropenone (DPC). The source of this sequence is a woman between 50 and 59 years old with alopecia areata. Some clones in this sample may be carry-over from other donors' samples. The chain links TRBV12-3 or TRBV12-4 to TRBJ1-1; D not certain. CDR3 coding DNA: TGTGCCAGCAGTTATCGGCCCGGAGGGATCCTTGAAGCTTTCTTT. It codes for CASSYRPGGILEAFF.